One sample yielded the 29 T cell receptor beta chains listed below, sequenced in a study of OX40 agonist ivuxolimab in advanced cancers. Sequencing used immunoSEQ multiplex PCR; TCRdb keeps in-frame clones, though not all of them. The sample contains about 70,000 clones, 88% of which appear only once. This material consisted of CD4+ or CD8+ T cells sorted from blood, taken in a trial of the OX40 agonist ivuxolimab. The receptors were sampled from an adult with an advanced solid tumor such as melanoma, head and neck, liver or kidney cancer.

The rearrangement links TRBV27 to TRBJ1-4, with D maybe TRBD1 (5 bases). There are 15 residues in the CDR3. Germline V gene sequence: CDR1 MNHEY, CDR2 SMNVEV (reference sequence). Trimming took off 2 bases at V and 5 bases at J, with 12 bases between the two ends. The CDR3 region is CASSLEGFGNEKLFF. The CDR3 DNA is TGTGCCAGCAGTTTAGAGGGGTTTGGGAATGAAAAACTGTTTTTT.

The gene calls are TRBV21-1 and TRBJ1-2. TRBV21-1 is flagged as a pseudogene. The CDR3 consists of 14 residues. CDR3 region: CASTKCGANYGYTF. In nucleotides, the CDR3 is TGTGCCAGCACCAAGTGCGGGGCCAACTATGGCTACACCTTC.

The chain's CDR3 is CASSPAGSSYNEQFF. The CDR3 bases are TGTGCCAGCAGCCCAGCGGGGAGCTCCTACAATGAGCAGTTCTTC. This chain links TRBV7-2 with TRBJ2-1; 7 bases match TRBD2. Germline V gene sequence: CDR1 SGHTA, CDR2 FQGNSA. Trimming at V came to 5 bases and at J to 0 bases, leaving 4 bases not matched to a gene. The CDR3 has 15 amino acids.

The chain is built from TRBV6-6 and TRBJ1-1; maybe TRBD1 (5 bases). Germline V gene lookup returns CDR1 MNHNY and CDR2 SVGAGI (reference sequence). The CDR3 sequence is 15 residues long. The V end lost 4 bases, the J end lost 1 base, and 13 bases lay between the germline ends. CDR3 sequence (DNA): TGTGCCAGCAGTTTCCTACCCGGGGGGAACACTGAAGCTTTCTTT. This gives the protein CASSFLPGGNTEAFF.

The chain is built from TRBV19 and TRBJ2-2; 9 bases align to TRBD1. V lost 6 bases and J lost 5; bases outside the gene matches: 13. Per the germline V gene, CDR1 is LNHDA and CDR2 is SQIVND (reference sequence). The CDR3 runs to 17 residues. The CDR3 spells CASSPRGGTGRTGELFF. Written as DNA, the CDR3 is TGTGCCAGTAGCCCCCGAGGGGGGACAGGGAGGACCGGGGAGCTGTTTTTT.

This chain joins TRBV2 and TRBJ2-5; TRBD1 matches 8 bases. This CDR3 spans 18 amino acids. V lost 6 bases to trimming and J lost 2 bases; unmatched junction nucleotides: 17. Germline CDR1 reads SNHLY; CDR2 reads FYNNEI. The CDR3 spells CASRELGWTGKEQETQYF. The CDR3 DNA sequence: TGTGCCAGCAGGGAGTTGGGTTGGACAGGGAAGGAACAAGAGACCCAGTACTTC.

The chain links TRBV4-2 to TRBJ2-7; 13 nucleotides line up with TRBD2. The CDR3 covers 20 residues. Germline V gives CDR1 LGHNA, CDR2 YNFKEQ. V trimming: 3 bases; J trimming: 0 bases; junction bases outside the gene matches: 14. CDR3 sequence reads: CASSHLTGTSGKATSYEQYF. The CDR3 DNA is TGTGCCAGCAGCCACCTTACCGGGACTAGCGGGAAGGCGACCTCCTACGAGCAGTACTTC.

The CDR3 loop is CASSLGLTTGGNSPLHF. The CDR3 DNA reads TGCGCCAGCAGCTTGGGCTTGACGACAGGGGGTAATTCACCCCTCCACTTT. The J gene is TRBJ1-6, the V gene TRBV5-1, with 9 bases that match TRBD1. The CDR3 is 17 residues long. V lost 0 bases to trimming and J lost 6 bases; unmatched junction nucleotides: 7. Germline loops: CDR1 SGHRS, CDR2 YFSETQ.

J is TRBJ1-2 and V is TRBV4-3; D may be TRBD1 (5 bases). V lost 1 base and J 8 bases, leaving 20 bases between the germline ends. CDR1 is LGHNA, CDR2 YSLEER, per germline. The CDR3 covers 16 residues. CDR3 protein: CASSQAPGRAYEGYTF. The CDR3 coding sequence is TGCGCCAGCAGCCAAGCACCCGGCAGGGCTTATGAAGGCTACACCTTC.

The chain links TRBV7-9 to TRBJ2-5; D possibly corresponds to TRBD1 (6 bases). Germline CDR1 SEHNR, CDR2 FQNEAQ (reference sequence). This CDR3 has 12 residues. V shed 8 bases and J shed 4 bases, with 11 bases lying between them. The CDR3 sequence is CASEQGRETQYF. CDR3 coding DNA: TGTGCCAGCGAACAGGGACGAGAGACCCAGTACTTC.

The V call is TRBV7-6, the J call TRBJ2-7, with unresolved D. The germline gives CDR1 SGHVS, CDR2 FNYEAQ. Trimming cost V 5 bases and J 3 bases, with 17 bases left between them. The CDR3 spans 15 residues. CDR3 protein: CASSPMADPLYEQYF. In DNA form, the CDR3 reads TGTGCCAGCAGCCCAATGGCCGACCCCCTCTACGAGCAGTACTTC.

The gene calls are TRBV4-2 and TRBJ2-5, with TRBD2 matching over 8 bases. V trimming: 3 bases; J trimming: 2 bases; junction bases outside the gene matches: 5. The CDR3 totals 15 residues. Germline V gene lookup returns CDR1 LGHNA and CDR2 YNFKEQ. CDR3 region: CASSQLAGTQETQYF. The DNA of the CDR3 is TGTGCCAGCAGCCAGCTAGCGGGCACTCAAGAGACCCAGTACTTC.

The genes are TRBV28 and TRBJ2-1; 7 bases line up with TRBD1. CDR1 and CDR2 from the germline V gene are MDHEN and SYDVKM. V was pared by 9 bases and J by 6 bases, with 5 bases of the junction left unmatched. The CDR3 has 12 residues. DNA for the CDR3: TGTGCCAGTCGGGACAGCTTCAATGAGCAGTTCTTC. It encodes CASRDSFNEQFF.

The chain carries TRBV5-4 and TRBJ1-2; tentatively, D is TRBD1 (6 bases). Trimming shortened V by 5 bases and J by 8 bases, and 19 bases separated the two germline ends. Germline V gene sequence: CDR1 SGHNT, CDR2 YYREEE (reference sequence). This CDR3 is 14 amino acids long. CDR3 in amino acids: CASRMVGGARGYTF. CDR3 in DNA: TGTGCCAGCAGGATGGTTGGGGGCGCGAGGGGCTACACCTTC.

The rearrangement uses TRBV6-5 and TRBJ1-1; TRBD1 might be the D (6 bases). The germline V gene has CDR1 MNHEY and CDR2 SVGAGI. V was pared by 2 bases and J by 4 bases, with 11 bases between. The CDR3 is 14 amino acids. CDR3 sequence reads: CASSYDPRGTEAFF. The CDR3 DNA follows: TGTGCCAGCAGTTACGACCCCAGGGGCACTGAAGCTTTCTTT.

The chain carries TRBV25-1 and TRBJ1-4, with a weak D call TRBD1 (6 bases). CDR3 size: 15 residues. Germline V gives CDR1 MGHDK, CDR2 SYGVNS. V lost 3 bases, J lost 8 bases, and 16 bases lay in between. CDR3 sequence: CASSEAGAMGEKLFF. The CDR3 DNA is TGTGCCAGCAGTGAGGCAGGGGCTATGGGAGAAAAACTGTTTTTT.

The chain couples TRBV5-1 to TRBJ1-2; the D gene is possibly TRBD1 (5 bases). The CDR3 is 16 amino acids. Looked up from germline, CDR1 is SGHRS and CDR2 is YFSETQ. V was pared by 3 bases and J by 4 bases, with 19 bases between. CDR3 amino acids: CASSWRIDSAIYGYTF. The CDR3 DNA follows: TGCGCCAGCAGCTGGCGGATAGACAGCGCTATCTATGGCTACACCTTC.

J is TRBJ1-2 and V is TRBV28; 7 nucleotides agree with TRBD1. CDR3 length equals 12 residues. Germline CDR1 is MDHEN and CDR2 is SYDVKM. The V gene end was trimmed by 4 bases and the J gene end by 7 bases; junction bases not matched to a gene: 3. Here the CDR3 reads CASSSQGSGYTF. In DNA form, the CDR3 reads TGTGCCAGCAGTTCACAGGGGTCTGGCTACACCTTC.

The chain couples TRBV7-2 to TRBJ2-7; 9 bases map to TRBD2. After removal of 1 base from V and 7 bases from J, the junction contained 14 bases not matched to a gene. The CDR3 covers 17 residues. Germline V CDR1 and CDR2: SGHTA, FQGNSA. The CDR3 DNA follows: TGTGCCAGCAGCTTAGGGCCGCTTAGACTAGCGGTCCCGGAGCAGTACTTC. Translating it yields CASSLGPLRLAVPEQYF.

V gene TRBV5-4 combines with J gene TRBJ2-1; 9 bases are shared with TRBD1. CDR3 length equals 15 residues. V lost 0 bases, J lost 2 bases, and 0 bases stayed unmatched. Per the germline V gene, CDR1 is SGHNT and CDR2 is YYREEE (reference sequence). The CDR3 bases are TGTGCCAGCAGCTTGGGGACAGGGGCCTACAATGAGCAGTTCTTC. Translated: CASSLGTGAYNEQFF.

The J gene is TRBJ2-7, the V gene TRBV6-5; D is possibly TRBD1 (6 bases). Per germline, CDR1 MNHEY and CDR2 SVGAGI. Trimming stripped 0 bases from V and 9 bases from J, with 18 bases between. The CDR3 sequence is 15 residues long. The CDR3 reads CASSYSDSPPRWQYF. The CDR3 region has the DNA TGTGCCAGCAGTTACTCGGACAGCCCCCCTCGTTGGCAGTACTTC.

The V and J genes are TRBV5-4 and TRBJ2-1; tentatively, D is TRBD2 (6 bases). Germline CDR1 reads SGHNT; CDR2 reads YYREEE (reference sequence). CDR3 length: 16 amino acids. V was trimmed by 3 bases and J by 3 bases, leaving 16 bases between them. CDR3 loop: CASSSAGGGNYNEQFF. The CDR3 DNA sequence: TGTGCCAGCAGCTCGGCCGGGGGTGGCAACTACAATGAGCAGTTCTTC.

The rearrangement links TRBV18 to TRBJ1-1, with TRBD1 as a possible D gene (6 bases). The germline V and J ends were trimmed by 5 bases and 4 bases, with 14 bases remaining between them. Per the germline V gene, CDR1 is KGHSH and CDR2 is LQKENI. The CDR3 loop spans 14 amino acids. The chain's CDR3 is CASSSQGSATEAFF. Written as DNA, the CDR3 is TGTGCCAGCTCATCACAGGGATCAGCCACTGAAGCTTTCTTT.

The J gene is TRBJ2-3, the V gene TRBV5-4; 10 bases are a match to TRBD2. Germline values: CDR1 SGHNT, CDR2 YYREEE (reference sequence). The length of the CDR3 is 17 residues. The V gene end was trimmed by 4 bases and the J gene end by 5 bases; junction bases not matched to a gene: 13. CDR3 nucleotides: TGTGCCAGCAGCCTACGGTCGAGCGGGGGGGCTGGAGATACGCAGTATTTT. Translated: CASSLRSSGGAGDTQYF.

The V and J genes are TRBV28 and TRBJ1-5; D unclear. This CDR3 is 12 amino acids long. V was trimmed by 6 bases and J by 4 bases, leaving 7 bases between them. Germline V lookup: CDR1 MDHEN, CDR2 SYDVKM. The DNA of the CDR3 is TGTGCCAGCAGGGGCGCGAATCAGCCCCAGCATTTT. Translating gives CASRGANQPQHF.

V usage is TRBV6-6 and J usage is TRBJ1-5; 10 bases are a match to TRBD1. CDR1 MNHNY and CDR2 SVGAGI come from the germline V gene (reference sequence). The CDR3 is 15 residues long. J lost 2 bases, V lost 7 bases, and 5 bases had no gene match. The CDR3 nucleotides are TGTGCCAGCAACGGGGGGACAGGGGGCAATCAGCCCCAGCATTTT. This codes for CASNGGTGGNQPQHF.

The chain couples TRBV6-5 to TRBJ2-7; TRBD1 aligns across 9 bases. After removal of 5 bases from V and 1 base from J, the junction contained 6 bases not matched to a gene. The CDR3 runs 15 residues. Germline CDR1 reads MNHEY; CDR2 reads SVGAGI. The CDR3 protein is CASSPGGTGSYEQYF. CDR3 in DNA: TGTGCCAGCAGTCCCGGCGGGACAGGGTCCTACGAGCAGTACTTC.

By share, this clone ranks as medium-sized. This sequence joins TRBV28 and TRBJ2-7; tentatively, D is TRBD1 (6 bases). Trimming took 4 bases from V and 2 from J, leaving 18 bases between them. The germline gives CDR1 MDHEN, CDR2 SYDVKM. The CDR3 consists of 16 residues. The CDR3 region has the DNA TGTGCCAGCAGTTCAGGACAGACTTTCACTGCCTACGAGCAGTACTTC. Translated: CASSSGQTFTAYEQYF.

This chain uses TRBV5-3 with TRBJ2-5; 10 bases agree with TRBD1. TRBV5-3 is identified as an open reading frame with a role that is uncertain. Trimming took 4 bases from V and 5 from J; bases not matched to a gene: 5. The CDR3 has 14 amino acids. In DNA form, the CDR3 reads TGTGCCAGAAGCCCCGGGACAGGGGAGGAGACCCAGTACTTC. Translated: CARSPGTGEETQYF.